These T cell receptor beta chains were read from a single sample in a study of CD8+CD57+ T cells in acquired aplastic anemia. One entry per CDR3 protein, called by TCRdb with MiXCR from the reads. Altogether approximately 260,000 distinct CDR3 sequences are present, approximately 82% being singletons, with the ten largest covering approximately 40%. Sample: sorted CD4+, CD8+, or CD8+CD57+ T cells (not recorded which) from PBMCs. Source of these receptors: a human donor with aplastic anemia. The conserved cysteine and the conserved F or W are not part of the CDR3 here. Each record gives: V gene, J gene, CDR3 protein.

TRBV7-8,TRBJ2-5,ASSLVSGPETQY
TRBV7-6,TRBJ2-3,ASGLGAGGAADT
TRBV9,TRBJ2-3,ASGDGSDAPQF
TRBV7-8,TRBJ1-2,ASSQVRDGLVTGYT
TRBV7-2,TRBJ2-2,ASSLKRMATPSVELF
TRBV7-9,TRBJ1-2,ASSLALAGNTGST
TRBV20-1,TRBJ1-1,SASSWTAVNTEAF
TRBV24-1,TRBJ2-1,ATSQSTGNGQDEQF
TRBV5-4,TRBJ2-1,ASSFAREGGNEQF
TRBV9,TRBJ2-3,ASSLASDTQTFY
TRBV25-1,TRBJ2-7,ASSAGTGGAGGDYEQY
TRBV19,.,ASSLTRQQNEQF
TRBV25-1,TRBJ2-7,ASSSGNSYEQY
TRBV2,TRBJ2-5,ASGDGGTEETQY
TRBV9,TRBJ2-5,ASSGGGSQGTTF
TRBV7-8,TRBJ1-2,ASSFEPDGLVYGYT
TRBV7-2,TRBJ1-1,ASSYYRDKAEAF
TRBV7-9,TRBJ2-7,ASSRGGSYEQY
TRBV15,TRBJ2-1,ATSSGRGNQTQF
TRBV7-9,TRBJ2-7,ASSSQSSGGVAEQY
TRBV9,TRBJ2-1,ASSLMARTFSYNEQF
TRBV7-9,TRBJ2-2,ASSPPQGRNTGELF
TRBV7-9,TRBJ2-3,ASSLGDQPATHY
TRBV5-8,TRBJ2-3,ASSPKPPDTQY
TRBV12-3/TRBV12-4,TRBJ1-1,ASSTTGRTEAF
TRBV7-2,TRBJ2-7,ASSAGSGSPLHFY
TRBV7-8,TRBJ2-1,ASSVAGSHEKY
TRBV7-3,TRBJ2-3,ASSLAERGDYKD
TRBV7-7,TRBJ2-1,AVLEGAVHQHF
TRBV7-8,TRBJ2-1,ASSGAGGRNEQF
TRBV7-8,TRBJ1-1,ASSLERTPNTEYF
TRBV7-2,TRBJ2-7,ASSSQAGSYEQY
TRBV12-3/TRBV12-4,TRBJ2-3,ASSLYRTGGTDTQY
TRBV6-5,TRBJ2-2,ASSYSAGGAPGELF
TRBV14,TRBJ2-3,ASSLPGGPVEGY
TRBV19,TRBJ2-3,ASSIAGGLATQY
TRBV9,TRBJ2-3,ASRDGATEPYY